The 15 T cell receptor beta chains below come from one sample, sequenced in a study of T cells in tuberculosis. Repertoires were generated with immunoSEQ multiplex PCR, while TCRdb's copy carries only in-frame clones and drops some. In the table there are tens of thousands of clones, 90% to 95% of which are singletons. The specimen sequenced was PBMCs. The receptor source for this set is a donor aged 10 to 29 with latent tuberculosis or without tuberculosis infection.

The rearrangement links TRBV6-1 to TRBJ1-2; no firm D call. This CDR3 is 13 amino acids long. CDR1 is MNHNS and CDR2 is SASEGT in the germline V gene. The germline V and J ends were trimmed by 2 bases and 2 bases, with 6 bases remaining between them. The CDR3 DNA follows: TGTGCCAGCAGTGAACGCGAAAACTATGGCTACACCTTC. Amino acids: CASSERENYGYTF.

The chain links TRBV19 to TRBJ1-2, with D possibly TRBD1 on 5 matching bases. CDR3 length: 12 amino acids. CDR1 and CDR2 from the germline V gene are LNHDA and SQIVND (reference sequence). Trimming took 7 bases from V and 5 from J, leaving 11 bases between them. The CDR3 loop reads CASIKKGYGYTF. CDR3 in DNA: TGTGCCAGTATCAAAAAGGGGTATGGCTACACCTTC.

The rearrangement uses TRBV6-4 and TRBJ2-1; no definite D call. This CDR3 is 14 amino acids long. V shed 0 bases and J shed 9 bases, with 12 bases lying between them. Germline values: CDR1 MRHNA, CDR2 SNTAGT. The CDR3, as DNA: TGTGCCAGCAGTGACTCTGGGCAGATAGGTGAGCAGTTCTTC. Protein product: CASSDSGQIGEQFF.

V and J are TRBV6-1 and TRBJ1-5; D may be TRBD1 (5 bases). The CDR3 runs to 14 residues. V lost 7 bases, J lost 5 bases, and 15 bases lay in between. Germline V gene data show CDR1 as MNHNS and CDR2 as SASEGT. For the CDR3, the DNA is TGTGCCAGCACCTACACAGGACCCGATCAGCCCCAGCATTTT. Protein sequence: CASTYTGPDQPQHF.

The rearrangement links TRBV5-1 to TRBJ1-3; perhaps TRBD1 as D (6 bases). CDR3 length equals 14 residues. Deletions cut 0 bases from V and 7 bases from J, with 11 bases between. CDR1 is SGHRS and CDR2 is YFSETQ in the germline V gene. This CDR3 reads CASSLEQGINTIYF. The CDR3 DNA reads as TGCGCCAGCAGCTTGGAACAGGGTATCAACACCATATATTTT. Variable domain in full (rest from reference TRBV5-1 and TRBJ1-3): KAGVTQTPRYLIKTRGQQVTLSCSPISGHRSVSWYQQTPGQGLQFLFEYFSETQRNKGNFPGRFSGRQFSNSRSEMNVSTLELGDSALYLCASSLEQGINTIYFGEGSWLTVV.

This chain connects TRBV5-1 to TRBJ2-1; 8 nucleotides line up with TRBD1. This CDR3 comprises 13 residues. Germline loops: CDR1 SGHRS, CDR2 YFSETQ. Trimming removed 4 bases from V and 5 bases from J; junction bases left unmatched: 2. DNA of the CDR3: TGCGCCAGCAGCCCAGGGGGCGACAATGAGCAGTTCTTC. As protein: CASSPGGDNEQFF.

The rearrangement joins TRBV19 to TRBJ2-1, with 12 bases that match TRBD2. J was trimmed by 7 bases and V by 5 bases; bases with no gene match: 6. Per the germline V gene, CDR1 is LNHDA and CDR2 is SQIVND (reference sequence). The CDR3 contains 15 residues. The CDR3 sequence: CASSPLAGGGNEQFF. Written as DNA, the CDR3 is TGTGCCAGTAGTCCGCTAGCGGGAGGGGGAAATGAGCAGTTCTTC.

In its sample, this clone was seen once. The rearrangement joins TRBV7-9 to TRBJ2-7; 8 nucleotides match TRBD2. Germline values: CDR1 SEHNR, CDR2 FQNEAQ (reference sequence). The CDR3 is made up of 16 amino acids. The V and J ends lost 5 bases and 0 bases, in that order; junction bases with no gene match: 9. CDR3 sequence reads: CASSDIAGPPSYEQYF. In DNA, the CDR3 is TGTGCCAGCAGCGACATAGCGGGACCTCCCTCCTACGAGCAGTACTTC.

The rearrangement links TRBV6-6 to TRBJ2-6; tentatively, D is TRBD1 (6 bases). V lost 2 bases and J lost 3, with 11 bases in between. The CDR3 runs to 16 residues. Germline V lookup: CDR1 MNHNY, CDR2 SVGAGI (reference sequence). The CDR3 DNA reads TGTGCCAGCAGTTACACAAGGGGGAGTGGGGCCAACGTCCTGACTTTC. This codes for CASSYTRGSGANVLTF.

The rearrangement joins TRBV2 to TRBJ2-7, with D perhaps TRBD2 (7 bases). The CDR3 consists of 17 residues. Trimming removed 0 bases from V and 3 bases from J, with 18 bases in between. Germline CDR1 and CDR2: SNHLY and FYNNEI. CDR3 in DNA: TGTGCCAGCAGTGAAGCGGTGGGGGGGCTAGCGGTCTACGAGCAGTACTTC. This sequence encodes CASSEAVGGLAVYEQYF.

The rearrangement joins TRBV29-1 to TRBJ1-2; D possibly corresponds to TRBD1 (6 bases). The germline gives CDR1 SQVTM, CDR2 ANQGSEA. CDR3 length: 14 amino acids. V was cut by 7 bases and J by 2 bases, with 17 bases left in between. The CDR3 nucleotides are TGCAGCGCCACTCCGGGGGGGGCGAACTATGGCTACACCTTC. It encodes CSATPGGANYGYTF.

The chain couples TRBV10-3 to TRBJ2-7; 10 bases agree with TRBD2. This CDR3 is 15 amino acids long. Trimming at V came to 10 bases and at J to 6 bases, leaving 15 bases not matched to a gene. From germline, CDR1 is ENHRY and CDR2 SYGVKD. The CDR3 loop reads CATRVAGGPPGEQYF. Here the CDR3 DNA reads TGTGCCACCAGAGTAGCGGGGGGACCCCCTGGCGAGCAGTACTTC.

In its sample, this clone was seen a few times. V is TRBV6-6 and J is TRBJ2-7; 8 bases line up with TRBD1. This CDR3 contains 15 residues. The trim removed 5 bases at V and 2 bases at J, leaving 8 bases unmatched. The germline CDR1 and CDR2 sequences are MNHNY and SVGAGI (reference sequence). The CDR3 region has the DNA TGTGCCAGCAGTACCCAGGGGGCTCGTCCCTACGAGCAGTACTTC. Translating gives CASSTQGARPYEQYF.

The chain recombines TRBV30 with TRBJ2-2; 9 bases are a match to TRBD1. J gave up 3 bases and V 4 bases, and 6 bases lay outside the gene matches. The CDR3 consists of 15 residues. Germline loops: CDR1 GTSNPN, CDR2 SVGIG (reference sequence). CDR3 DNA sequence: TGTGCCTGGACACCCCGGGACAGGGACACCGGGGAGCTGTTTTTT. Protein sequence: CAWTPRDRDTGELFF.

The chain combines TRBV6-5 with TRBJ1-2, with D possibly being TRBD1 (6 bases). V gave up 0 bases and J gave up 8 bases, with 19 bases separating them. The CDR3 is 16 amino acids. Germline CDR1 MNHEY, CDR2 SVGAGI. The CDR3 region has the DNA TGTGCCAGCAGTTACTCGGGGACAAGGATGAGTGGAGGCTACACCTTC. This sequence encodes CASSYSGTRMSGGYTF.